The clone carrying this TCR beta chain has at least ten counts. Every ophthalmopathy donor presented moderate-to-severe activity, CAS ≥3, NOSPECS ≥4 and duration under 3 months. The entry originates in a study of Graves' ophthalmopathy and Graves' hyperthyroidism. V was cut by 0 bases and J by 2 bases, with 16 bases left in between. In germline, CDR1 is MNHEY, CDR2 SVGAGI. The CDR3 is 17 amino acids. CDR3 regions of TCR beta were amplified from RNA transcripts. RT-PCR with HTBI primers came first, then second-round multiplex PCR. One entry per CDR3 protein, called by TCRdb with MiXCR from the multiplex PCR reads. The sample includes approximately 480,000 distinct CDR3 sequences, roughly 14% seen only once; the top ten take 9.5% to 10%.

Sequencing was done on a sample of blood. The sequence derives from a woman in her thirties with Graves' ophthalmopathy. The chain links TRBV6-5 to TRBJ1-2; no clear D gene. The CDR3 DNA follows: TGTGCCAGCAGTTACTCGATGGCGTGGGCAGAGAACTATGGCTACACCTTC. Protein product: CASSYSMAWAENYGYTF.